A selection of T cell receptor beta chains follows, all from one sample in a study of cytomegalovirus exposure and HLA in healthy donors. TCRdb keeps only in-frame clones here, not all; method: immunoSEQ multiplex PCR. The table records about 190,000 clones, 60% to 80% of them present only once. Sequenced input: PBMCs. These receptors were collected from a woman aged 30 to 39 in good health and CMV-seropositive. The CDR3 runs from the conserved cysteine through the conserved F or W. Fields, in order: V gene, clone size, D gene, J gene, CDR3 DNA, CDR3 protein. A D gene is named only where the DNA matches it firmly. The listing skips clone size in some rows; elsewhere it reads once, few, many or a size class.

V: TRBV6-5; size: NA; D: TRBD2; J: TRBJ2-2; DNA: TGTGCCAGCAGTCACGGGGGGATTACCGGGGAGCTGTTTTTT; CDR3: CASSHGGITGELFF
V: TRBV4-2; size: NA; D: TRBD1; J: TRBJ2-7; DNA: TGTGCCAGCAGCCAAAACAGGGGAAGGCAGTACTTC; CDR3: CASSQNRGRQYF
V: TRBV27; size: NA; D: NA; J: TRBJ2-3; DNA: TGTGCCAGCAGTTCGCTAACTAGTTTAAGCACAGATACGCAGTATTTT; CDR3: CASSSLTSLSTDTQYF
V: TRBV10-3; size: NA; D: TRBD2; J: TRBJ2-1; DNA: TGTGCCATCAGTGAGGGACCGGGACTAGCGTCGAGTGAGCAGTTCTTC; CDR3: CAISEGPGLASSEQFF
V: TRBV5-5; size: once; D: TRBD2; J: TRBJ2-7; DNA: TGTGCCAGCAGCCCCTGGGACTACCACTACGAGCAGTACTTC; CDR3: CASSPWDYHYEQYF
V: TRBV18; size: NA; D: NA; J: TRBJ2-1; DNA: TGTGCCAGCTCACCGGGGGGAAATCTCTGGAATGAGCAGTTCTTC; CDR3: CASSPGGNLWNEQFF
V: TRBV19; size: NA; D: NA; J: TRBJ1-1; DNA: TGTGCCAGTAGTATAAAGAGGAACACTGAAGCTTTCTTT; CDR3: CASSIKRNTEAFF
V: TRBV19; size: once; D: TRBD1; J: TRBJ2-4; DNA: TGTGCCAGTAGCACTACAGGGGAAGGGGACAAAAACATTCAGTACTTC; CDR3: CASSTTGEGDKNIQYF
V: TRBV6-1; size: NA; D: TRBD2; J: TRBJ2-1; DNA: TGTGCCCGCAGTGGAAGCGGGAGCCATTACAATGAGCAGTTCTTC; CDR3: CARSGSGSHYNEQFF
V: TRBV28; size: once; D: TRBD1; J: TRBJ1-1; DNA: TGTGCCAGCAGTACTCCGGGACAGGGGTCGAACACTGAAGCTTTCTTT; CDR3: CASSTPGQGSNTEAFF
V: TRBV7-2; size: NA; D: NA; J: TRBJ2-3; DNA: TGTGCCAGCAGCTTAGAGGGAGTGGGCACAGATACGCAGTATTTT; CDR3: CASSLEGVGTDTQYF
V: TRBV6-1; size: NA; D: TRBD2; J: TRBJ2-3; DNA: TGTGCCAGCAGAAAACTAGCGGGAGGAGCGGATACGCAGTATTTT; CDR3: CASRKLAGGADTQYF
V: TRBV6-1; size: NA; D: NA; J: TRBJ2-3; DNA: TGTGCCAGCAAGAATAGGGGTAGGACAGATACGCAGTATTTT; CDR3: CASKNRGRTDTQYF
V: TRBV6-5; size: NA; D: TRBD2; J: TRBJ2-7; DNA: TGTGCCAGCAGCCCCGGGGGGGCCCTCTACGAGCAGTACTTC; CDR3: CASSPGGALYEQYF
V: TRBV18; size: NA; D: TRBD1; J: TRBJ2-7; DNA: TGTGCCAGCTCACCACCGGGGGGACAGGGGGCGCTGGGGGAGCAGTACTTC; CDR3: CASSPPGGQGALGEQYF
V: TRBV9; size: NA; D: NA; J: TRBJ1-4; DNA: TGTGCCAGCAGCGGTTCAGGGGTTACTAATGAAAAACTGTTTTTT; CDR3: CASSGSGVTNEKLFF
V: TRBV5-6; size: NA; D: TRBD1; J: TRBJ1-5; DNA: TGTGCCAGCAGCTTGTCTTACAGGGGGTATCAGCCCCAGCATTTT; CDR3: CASSLSYRGYQPQHF
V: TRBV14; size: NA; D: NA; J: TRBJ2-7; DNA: TGTGCCAGCAGCCGCCTAGAACTTTTCCACGAGCAGTACTTC; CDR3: CASSRLELFHEQYF
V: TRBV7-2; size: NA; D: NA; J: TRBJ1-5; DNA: TGTGCCAGCAGCTTAGCAGGAGGGAGTAATCAGCCCCAGCATTTT; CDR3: CASSLAGGSNQPQHF
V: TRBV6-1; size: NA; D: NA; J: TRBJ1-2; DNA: TGTGCCAGCAGTAAGGGAGGAGGCTACACCTTC; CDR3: CASSKGGGYTF
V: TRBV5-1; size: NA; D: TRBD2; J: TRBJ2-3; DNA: TGCGCCAGCAGCCTATGGACTAGCGGGAGATGGGGCGATACGCAGTATTTT; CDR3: CASSLWTSGRWGDTQYF
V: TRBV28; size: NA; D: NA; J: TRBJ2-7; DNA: TGTGCCAGCAGTTTTTCAGTATTCGAGCAGTACTTC; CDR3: CASSFSVFEQYF
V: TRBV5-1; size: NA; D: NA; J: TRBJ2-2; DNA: TGCGCCAGCAGCTTGGCGGACAGATCCACCGGGGAGCTGTTTTTT; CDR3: CASSLADRSTGELFF
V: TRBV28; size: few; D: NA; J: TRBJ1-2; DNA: TGTGCCAGCAGCGGGGGGCCGGATGGCTACACCTTC; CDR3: CASSGGPDGYTF
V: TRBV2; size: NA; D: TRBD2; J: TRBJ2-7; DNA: TGTGCCAGCAGTGTTCATCGGGAGGCCTACGAGCAGTACTTC; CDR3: CASSVHREAYEQYF
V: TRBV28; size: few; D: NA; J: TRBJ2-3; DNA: TGTGCCAGCAGGGTAGGAGGGGCCACAGATACGCAGTATTTT; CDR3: CASRVGGATDTQYF
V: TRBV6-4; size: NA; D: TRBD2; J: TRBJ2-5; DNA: TGTGCCAGCAGGCTCAAGCGGGAGGGGGCACAGACCCAGTACTTC; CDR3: CASRLKREGAQTQYF
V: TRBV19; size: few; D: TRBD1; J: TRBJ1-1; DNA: TGTGCCAGTAGTAGGGACAGGGGAACTGAAGCTTTCTTT; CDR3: CASSRDRGTEAFF
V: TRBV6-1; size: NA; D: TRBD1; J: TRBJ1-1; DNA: TGTGCCAGCAGTGAAGCGACAGGGCTGATGAACACTGAAGCTTTCTTT; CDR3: CASSEATGLMNTEAFF
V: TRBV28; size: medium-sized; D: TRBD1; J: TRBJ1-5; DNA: TGTGCCAGCAGTTATCTCACAGGGGTTCAGCCCCAGCATTTT; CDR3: CASSYLTGVQPQHF
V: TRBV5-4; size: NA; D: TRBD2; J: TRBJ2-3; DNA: TGTGCCAGCAGCTTGAGTCCTCGGGAGGGCCCTCCAAGCACAGATACGCAGTATTTT; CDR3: CASSLSPREGPPSTDTQYF
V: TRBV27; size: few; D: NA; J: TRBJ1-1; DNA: TGTGCCAGCCGGACACTAACGAACACTGAAGCTTTCTTT; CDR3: CASRTLTNTEAFF
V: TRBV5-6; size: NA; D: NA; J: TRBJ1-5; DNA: TGTGCCAGCAGCCTACAGGGAGTGAGCAATCAGCCCCAGCATTTT; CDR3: CASSLQGVSNQPQHF
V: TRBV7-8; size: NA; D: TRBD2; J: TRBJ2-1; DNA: TGTGCCAGCAGCTTGGATTTAGCGGGAGAACCCTACAATGAGCAGTTCTTC; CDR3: CASSLDLAGEPYNEQFF
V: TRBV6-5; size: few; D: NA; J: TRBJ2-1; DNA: TGTGCCAGCAGTTACGACATCCAGGGCAATGAGCAGTTCTTC; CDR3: CASSYDIQGNEQFF
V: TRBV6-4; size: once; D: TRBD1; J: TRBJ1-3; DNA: TGTGCCAGCAGATCTTCAGGGGGGTCTGGAAACACCATATATTTT; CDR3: CASRSSGGSGNTIYF
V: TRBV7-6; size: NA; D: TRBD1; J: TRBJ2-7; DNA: TGTGCCAGCAGCCTAGAGGCAGGGGGCGACGAGCAGTACTTC; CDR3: CASSLEAGGDEQYF
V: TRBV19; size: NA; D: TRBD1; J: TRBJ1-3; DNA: TGTGCCAGCGCCTGGACAGGGAGCTCTGGAAACACCATATATTTT; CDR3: CASAWTGSSGNTIYF
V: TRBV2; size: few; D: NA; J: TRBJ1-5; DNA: TGTGCCAGCAGTCAGGAAGGGGTCCTACAGCCCCAGCATTTT; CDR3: CASSQEGVLQPQHF
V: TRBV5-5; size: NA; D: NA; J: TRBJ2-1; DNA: TGTGCCAGCAGCTTGGGGGCTGACCCGTTCTTC; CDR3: CASSLGADPFF
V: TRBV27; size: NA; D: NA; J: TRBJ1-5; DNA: TGTGCCAGCAGTTTATCGTCCACAAGCAATCAGCCCCAGCATTTT; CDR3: CASSLSSTSNQPQHF
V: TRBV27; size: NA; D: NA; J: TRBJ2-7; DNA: TGTGCCAGCAGTTCCTCCACTAACAGGGTCCAGTACTTC; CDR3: CASSSSTNRVQYF
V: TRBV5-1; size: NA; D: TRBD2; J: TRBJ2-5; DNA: TGCGCCAGCAGCACCACAACTAGCGGGGAGACCCAGTACTTC; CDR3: CASSTTTSGETQYF
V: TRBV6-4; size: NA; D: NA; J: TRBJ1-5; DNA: TGTGCCAGCAGTGTTGACAGGCAGATTAATCAGCCCCAGCATTTT; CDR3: CASSVDRQINQPQHF
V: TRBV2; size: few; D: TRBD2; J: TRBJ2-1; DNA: TGTGCCAGCAGTGGCCCCGGGACTAGCGGGAGGAATGAGCAGTTCTTC; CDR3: CASSGPGTSGRNEQFF
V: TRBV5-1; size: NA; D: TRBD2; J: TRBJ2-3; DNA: TGCGCCAGCTACCGCGGGGATAGCGGGATTGGAGATACGCAGTATTTT; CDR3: CASYRGDSGIGDTQYF
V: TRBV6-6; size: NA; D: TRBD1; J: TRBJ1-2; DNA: TGTGCCAGCAGCCAGTCGACCGGACAGGGTTATGGCTACACCTTC; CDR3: CASSQSTGQGYGYTF
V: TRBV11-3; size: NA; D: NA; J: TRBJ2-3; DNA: TGTGCCAGCAGCTTAGAAACAGGGTCAGATACGCAGTATTTT; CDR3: CASSLETGSDTQYF
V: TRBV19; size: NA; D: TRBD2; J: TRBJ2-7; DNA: TGTGCCAGCCACACTAGCGGGAGGTTCTACGAGCAGTACTTC; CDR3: CASHTSGRFYEQYF
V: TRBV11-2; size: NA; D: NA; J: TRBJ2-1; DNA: TGTGCCAGCAGCCCTCGCAGGGGACTACTCTTATCGAATGAGCAGTTCTTC; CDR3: CASSPRRGLLLSNEQFF
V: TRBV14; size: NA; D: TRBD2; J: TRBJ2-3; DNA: TGTGCCAGCAGCCAAGATGAGTTGACTACGGGAGGGAGAGGGACAGATACGCAGTATTTT; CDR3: CASSQDELTTGGRGTDTQYF
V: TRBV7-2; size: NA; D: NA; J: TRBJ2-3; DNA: TGTGCCAGCAGCTTGGGACTTTACACAGATACGCAGTATTTT; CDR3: CASSLGLYTDTQYF
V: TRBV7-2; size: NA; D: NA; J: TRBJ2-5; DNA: TGTGCCAGCAGCTTAGCGGGGGGACAAGAGACCCAGTACTTC; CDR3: CASSLAGGQETQYF
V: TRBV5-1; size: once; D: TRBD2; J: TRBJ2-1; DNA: TGCGCCAGCAGCTTGGGGGGACTAGCGGGAGAGGAGCAGTTCTTC; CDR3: CASSLGGLAGEEQFF
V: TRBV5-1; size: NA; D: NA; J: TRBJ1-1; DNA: TGCGCCAGCAGCTTGGGAGCGGGACGGACCCTAATAAACACTGAAGCTTTCTTT; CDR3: CASSLGAGRTLINTEAFF
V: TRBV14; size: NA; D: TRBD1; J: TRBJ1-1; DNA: TGTGCCAGCAGGGGACAGCGTCTGAACACTGAAGCTTTCTTT; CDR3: CASRGQRLNTEAFF
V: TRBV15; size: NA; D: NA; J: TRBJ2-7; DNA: TGTTTTTTCAAGCAGAAGGCGGCATACGAGCAGTACTTC; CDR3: CFFKQKAAYEQYF
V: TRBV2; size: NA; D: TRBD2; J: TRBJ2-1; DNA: TGTGCCAGCAGCCTAGATAGCGGGAGGGCCGGTAATGAGCAGTTCTTC; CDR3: CASSLDSGRAGNEQFF
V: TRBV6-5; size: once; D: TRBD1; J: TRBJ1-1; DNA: TGTGCCAGCAGTTACAGGAGGGGGCTCGGCACTGAAGCTTTCTTT; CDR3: CASSYRRGLGTEAFF